The rows below give T cell receptor beta chains drawn from one sample of a study of preoperative IRX-2 immunotherapy in early breast cancer. Clones were read by immunoSEQ multiplex PCR, and TCRdb kept only the in-frame ones, dropping some. The repertoire has about 29,000 clones, about 90% of them found once; the top ten carry 9.5% to 10%. Specimen collection occurred from a patient treated with IRX-2 immunotherapy. These receptors were obtained from a human donor with breast cancer. Each CDR3 is given with its conserved first and last residue. Each record gives: D gene, J gene, V gene, clone size, CDR3 protein, CDR3 DNA. A D gene is named only where the DNA matches it firmly. Size values are once, few and many counts, or a class for expanded clones, and some rows have none.

d_call: TRBD1
j_call: TRBJ1-6
v_call: TRBV28
clone_size: .
cdr3_aa: CASSLGGQFGSPLHF
cdr3_nt: TGTGCCAGCAGTTTGGGGGGACAGTTTGGTTCACCCCTCCACTTT

d_call: .
j_call: TRBJ1-2
v_call: TRBV2
clone_size: .
cdr3_aa: CASSRDVSGYTF
cdr3_nt: TGTGCCAGCTCCAGGGACGTTAGTGGCTACACCTTC

d_call: .
j_call: TRBJ2-7
v_call: TRBV7-8
clone_size: .
cdr3_aa: CASSLKHEQYF
cdr3_nt: TGTGCCAGCAGCTTAAAACACGAGCAGTACTTC

d_call: TRBD1
j_call: TRBJ1-4
v_call: TRBV27
clone_size: .
cdr3_aa: CASSRQGTNEKLFF
cdr3_nt: TGTGCCAGCAGTAGACAGGGGACTAATGAAAAACTGTTTTTT

d_call: TRBD1
j_call: TRBJ2-5
v_call: TRBV9
clone_size: .
cdr3_aa: CASSPGRDRVRQETQYF
cdr3_nt: TGTGCCAGCAGCCCCGGCCGGGACAGGGTGCGCCAAGAGACCCAGTACTTC

d_call: .
j_call: TRBJ2-7
v_call: TRBV9
clone_size: .
cdr3_aa: CASSVVGSSYEQYF
cdr3_nt: TGTGCCAGCAGCGTAGTGGGCAGCTCCTACGAGCAGTACTTC

d_call: TRBD2
j_call: TRBJ2-2
v_call: TRBV5-6
clone_size: .
cdr3_aa: CASSQLLAGGGELFF
cdr3_nt: TGTGCCAGCAGCCAGTTACTAGCGGGCGGCGGGGAGCTGTTTTTT

d_call: TRBD1
j_call: TRBJ1-2
v_call: TRBV7-2
clone_size: .
cdr3_aa: CASSLLVDRGGGYTF
cdr3_nt: TGTGCCAGCAGCTTATTGGTGGACAGGGGAGGTGGCTACACCTTC

d_call: .
j_call: TRBJ2-2
v_call: TRBV7-6
clone_size: .
cdr3_aa: CASSLGNTGELFF
cdr3_nt: TGTGCCAGCAGCTTAGGGAACACCGGGGAGCTGTTTTTT

d_call: .
j_call: TRBJ1-1
v_call: TRBV19
clone_size: .
cdr3_aa: CASSKGPEREVTEAFF
cdr3_nt: TGTGCCAGTAGTAAAGGGCCTGAAAGGGAGGTCACTGAAGCTTTCTTT

d_call: TRBD1
j_call: TRBJ1-2
v_call: TRBV7-2
clone_size: few
cdr3_aa: CASSLSRDRVF
cdr3_nt: TGTGCCAGCAGCTTATCCCGGGACAGAGTCTTC

d_call: TRBD1
j_call: TRBJ2-7
v_call: TRBV20-1
clone_size: .
cdr3_aa: CSARDSYEQYF
cdr3_nt: TGCAGTGCTCGGGACAGCTACGAGCAGTACTTC

d_call: TRBD1
j_call: TRBJ2-7
v_call: TRBV28
clone_size: .
cdr3_aa: CASSGTAPFYEQYF
cdr3_nt: TGTGCCAGCAGCGGGACAGCTCCATTTTACGAGCAGTACTTC

d_call: TRBD1
j_call: TRBJ2-7
v_call: TRBV4-1
clone_size: .
cdr3_aa: CASSQVSQGISYEQYF
cdr3_nt: TGCGCCAGCAGCCAAGTATCACAGGGGATTTCCTACGAGCAGTACTTC

d_call: .
j_call: TRBJ1-5
v_call: TRBV2
clone_size: few
cdr3_aa: CASSEGEGYQPQHF
cdr3_nt: TGTGCCAGCAGTGAAGGGGAAGGTTATCAGCCCCAGCATTTT

d_call: .
j_call: TRBJ1-4
v_call: TRBV4-1
clone_size: few
cdr3_aa: CASSQDEGATNEKLFF
cdr3_nt: TGCGCCAGCAGCCAAGATGAGGGGGCAACTAATGAAAAACTGTTTTTT

d_call: TRBD1
j_call: TRBJ1-5
v_call: TRBV28
clone_size: .
cdr3_aa: CASTRTGDQPQHF
cdr3_nt: TGTGCCAGCACTCGGACAGGGGATCAGCCCCAGCATTTT

d_call: .
j_call: TRBJ1-3
v_call: TRBV21-1
clone_size: .
cdr3_aa: CASSKGVGQASGNTIYF
cdr3_nt: TGTGCCAGCAGCAAGGGGGTTGGACAGGCCTCTGGAAACACCATATATTTT

d_call: .
j_call: TRBJ2-3
v_call: TRBV7-9
clone_size: .
cdr3_aa: CASSSSSTDTQYF
cdr3_nt: TGTGCCAGCAGCTCAAGTAGCACAGATACGCAGTATTTT

d_call: .
j_call: TRBJ2-1
v_call: TRBV2
clone_size: .
cdr3_aa: CARDSASNEQFF
cdr3_nt: TGTGCCAGGGACTCCGCCAGCAATGAGCAGTTCTTC

d_call: TRBD1
j_call: TRBJ1-5
v_call: TRBV6-1
clone_size: once
cdr3_aa: CASSGQWTGGASNQPQHF
cdr3_nt: TGTGCCAGCAGTGGACAATGGACAGGGGGCGCGAGCAATCAGCCCCAGCATTTT

d_call: .
j_call: TRBJ1-1
v_call: TRBV5-4
clone_size: .
cdr3_aa: CASSLHRGNTEAFF
cdr3_nt: TGTGCCAGCAGCTTGCACCGCGGGAACACTGAAGCTTTCTTT

d_call: TRBD2
j_call: TRBJ2-1
v_call: TRBV11-2
clone_size: .
cdr3_aa: CASSLYSGTSRYNEQFF
cdr3_nt: TGTGCCAGCAGCCTATACTCCGGGACTAGTCGGTACAATGAGCAGTTCTTC

d_call: TRBD2
j_call: TRBJ2-5
v_call: TRBV19
clone_size: .
cdr3_aa: CASSIRGGGETQYF
cdr3_nt: TGTGCCAGTAGTATACGCGGGGGGGGAGAGACCCAGTACTTC

d_call: .
j_call: TRBJ2-7
v_call: TRBV10-1
clone_size: once
cdr3_aa: CASSESGTQSSYEQYF
cdr3_nt: TGCGCCAGCAGTGAGTCGGGGACCCAGAGCTCCTACGAGCAGTACTTC

d_call: .
j_call: TRBJ1-6
v_call: TRBV19
clone_size: .
cdr3_aa: CASSIVTDSPLHF
cdr3_nt: TGTGCCAGTAGTATAGTAACAGATTCACCCCTCCACTTT

d_call: .
j_call: TRBJ2-3
v_call: TRBV5-1
clone_size: once
cdr3_aa: CASSSPGDTQYF
cdr3_nt: TGCGCCAGCAGCTCCCCAGGGGATACGCAGTATTTT

d_call: TRBD1
j_call: TRBJ1-6
v_call: TRBV23-1
clone_size: .
cdr3_aa: CASSHPIRDRGRKSPLHF
cdr3_nt: TGCGCCAGCAGTCACCCCATCCGGGACAGGGGGCGCAAATCACCCCTCCACTTT

d_call: .
j_call: TRBJ1-2
v_call: TRBV15
clone_size: .
cdr3_aa: CATSREHRDDYGYTF
cdr3_nt: TGTGCCACCAGCAGAGAACACCGGGACGACTATGGCTACACCTTC

d_call: TRBD1
j_call: TRBJ2-2
v_call: TRBV28
clone_size: .
cdr3_aa: CASSLGQDNTGELFF
cdr3_nt: TGTGCCAGCAGTTTGGGACAGGATAACACCGGGGAGCTGTTTTTT

d_call: .
j_call: TRBJ1-5
v_call: TRBV6-1
clone_size: .
cdr3_aa: CASSWDNSNQPQHF
cdr3_nt: TGTGCCAGCAGTTGGGACAATAGCAATCAGCCCCAGCATTTT

d_call: .
j_call: TRBJ2-7
v_call: TRBV7-8
clone_size: .
cdr3_aa: CASSTQSYEQYF
cdr3_nt: TGTGCCAGCAGCACGCAGAGTTACGAGCAGTACTTC

d_call: .
j_call: TRBJ1-3
v_call: TRBV6-5
clone_size: .
cdr3_aa: CASSPTGTVGNTIYF
cdr3_nt: TGTGCCAGCAGCCCTACCGGGACGGTTGGAAACACCATATATTTT

d_call: TRBD2
j_call: TRBJ2-7
v_call: TRBV4-2
clone_size: .
cdr3_aa: CASSQAELADPYEQYF
cdr3_nt: TGTGCCAGCAGCCAAGCGGAACTAGCGGACCCCTACGAGCAGTACTTC

d_call: .
j_call: TRBJ2-1
v_call: TRBV6-6
clone_size: .
cdr3_aa: CASSPAAIEQFF
cdr3_nt: TGTGCCAGCAGTCCCGCGGCGATTGAGCAGTTCTTC

d_call: .
j_call: TRBJ2-3
v_call: TRBV9
clone_size: .
cdr3_aa: CASSVALSPSAQYF
cdr3_nt: TGTGCCAGCAGCGTAGCTCTCAGCCCCTCTGCGCAGTATTTT

d_call: .
j_call: TRBJ1-2
v_call: TRBV23-1
clone_size: .
cdr3_aa: CASSQSRSETTAMGSYTF
cdr3_nt: TGCGCCAGCAGTCAATCCAGGTCCGAAACTACCGCGATGGGGAGCTACACCTTC

d_call: TRBD1
j_call: TRBJ2-6
v_call: TRBV29-1
clone_size: .
cdr3_aa: CSVEGGQGNFGANVLTF
cdr3_nt: TGCAGCGTTGAAGGGGGACAGGGAAACTTTGGGGCCAACGTCCTGACTTTC

d_call: .
j_call: TRBJ2-5
v_call: TRBV19
clone_size: .
cdr3_aa: CASSMKGGTANSETQYF
cdr3_nt: TGTGCCAGTAGTATGAAGGGGGGCACCGCTAACTCGGAGACCCAGTACTTC

d_call: .
j_call: TRBJ1-2
v_call: TRBV25-1
clone_size: once
cdr3_aa: CASSAQGRNYGYTF
cdr3_nt: TGTGCCAGCAGTGCTCAAGGGAGGAATTATGGCTACACCTTC

d_call: .
j_call: TRBJ2-5
v_call: TRBV11-2
clone_size: .
cdr3_aa: CASSSTYREETQYF
cdr3_nt: TGTGCCAGCAGTTCGACGTACAGGGAAGAGACCCAGTACTTC

d_call: TRBD1
j_call: TRBJ1-2
v_call: TRBV18
clone_size: .
cdr3_aa: CASSQGQGEGYGYTF
cdr3_nt: TGTGCCAGCTCACAGGGACAGGGGGAAGGCTATGGCTACACCTTC

d_call: TRBD2
j_call: TRBJ2-7
v_call: TRBV7-9
clone_size: .
cdr3_aa: CASTFSGVAGISYEQYF
cdr3_nt: TGTGCCAGCACCTTCTCAGGGGTAGCGGGAATCTCCTACGAGCAGTACTTC

d_call: .
j_call: TRBJ2-2
v_call: TRBV6-6
clone_size: .
cdr3_aa: CASSYTSGELFF
cdr3_nt: TGTGCCAGCAGTTATACGTCCGGGGAGCTGTTTTTT

d_call: .
j_call: TRBJ1-1
v_call: TRBV6-1
clone_size: .
cdr3_aa: CASRVVGRDTEAFF
cdr3_nt: TGTGCCAGCAGGGTGGTCGGGAGGGACACTGAAGCTTTCTTT

d_call: .
j_call: TRBJ1-1
v_call: TRBV28
clone_size: .
cdr3_aa: CASSLYRAEAFF
cdr3_nt: TGTGCCAGCAGTTTATACAGGGCTGAAGCTTTCTTT

d_call: .
j_call: TRBJ2-5
v_call: TRBV7-8
clone_size: .
cdr3_aa: CASSRIPGAMAQYF
cdr3_nt: TGTGCCAGCAGCCGGATTCCGGGGGCCATGGCCCAGTACTTC

d_call: .
j_call: TRBJ2-3
v_call: TRBV15
clone_size: .
cdr3_aa: CATSDTDTQYF
cdr3_nt: TGTGCCACCAGCGATACAGATACGCAGTATTTT

d_call: .
j_call: TRBJ2-1
v_call: TRBV5-4
clone_size: .
cdr3_aa: CASSRGQGEGNEQFF
cdr3_nt: TGTGCCAGCAGTAGAGGGCAGGGAGAGGGCAATGAGCAGTTCTTC

d_call: .
j_call: TRBJ2-5
v_call: TRBV5-1
clone_size: once
cdr3_aa: CASSLDPNQETQYF
cdr3_nt: TGCGCCAGCAGCTTGGACCCCAATCAAGAGACCCAGTACTTC

d_call: TRBD2
j_call: TRBJ2-1
v_call: TRBV11-3
clone_size: .
cdr3_aa: CASSSMTSTGTEQFF
cdr3_nt: TGTGCCAGCAGCTCAATGACTAGCACAGGCACTGAGCAGTTCTTC

d_call: .
j_call: TRBJ2-5
v_call: TRBV7-9
clone_size: .
cdr3_aa: CASSFQTGPRWHF
cdr3_nt: TGTGCCAGCAGCTTTCAGACCGGGCCCCGGTGGCACTTC